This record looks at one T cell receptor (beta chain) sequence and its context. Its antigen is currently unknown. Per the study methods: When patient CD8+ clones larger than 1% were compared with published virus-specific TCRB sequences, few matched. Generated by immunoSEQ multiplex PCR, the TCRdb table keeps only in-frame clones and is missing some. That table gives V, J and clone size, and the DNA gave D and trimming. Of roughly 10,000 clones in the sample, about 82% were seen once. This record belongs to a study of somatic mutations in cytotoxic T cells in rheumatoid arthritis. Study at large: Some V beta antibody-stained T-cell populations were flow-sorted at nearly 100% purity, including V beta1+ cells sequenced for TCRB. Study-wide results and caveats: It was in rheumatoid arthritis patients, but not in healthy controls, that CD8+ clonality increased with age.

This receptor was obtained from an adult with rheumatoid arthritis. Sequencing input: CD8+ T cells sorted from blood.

CDR3 loop: CATSRVPKTDTQYF. The CDR3 nucleotides are TGTGCCACCAGCAGAGTCCCTAAAACAGATACGCAGTATTTT. The V call is TRBV15, the J call TRBJ2-3, with D unclear. The germline V gene encodes CDR1 LNHNV and CDR2 YYDKDF (reference sequence). V was cut by 1 base and J by 3 bases, with 8 bases left in between. This CDR3 comprises 14 residues.